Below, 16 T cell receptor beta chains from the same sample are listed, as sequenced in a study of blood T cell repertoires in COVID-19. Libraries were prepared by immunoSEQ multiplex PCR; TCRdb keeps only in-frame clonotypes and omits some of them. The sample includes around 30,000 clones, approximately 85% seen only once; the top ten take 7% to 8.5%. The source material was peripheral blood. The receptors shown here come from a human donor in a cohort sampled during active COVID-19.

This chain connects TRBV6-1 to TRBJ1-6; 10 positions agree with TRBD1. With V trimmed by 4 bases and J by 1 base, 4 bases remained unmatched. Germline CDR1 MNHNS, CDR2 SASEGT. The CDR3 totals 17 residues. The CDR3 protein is CASSVDRGLSYNSPLHF. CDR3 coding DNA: TGTGCCAGCAGTGTTGACAGGGGGCTATCCTATAATTCACCCCTCCACTTT.

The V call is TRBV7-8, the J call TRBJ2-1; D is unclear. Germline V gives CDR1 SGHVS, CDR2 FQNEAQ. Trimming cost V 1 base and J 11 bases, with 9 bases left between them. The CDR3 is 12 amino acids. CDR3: CASSLDPLKQFF. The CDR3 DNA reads TGTGCCAGCAGCTTAGATCCTCTTAAGCAGTTCTTC.

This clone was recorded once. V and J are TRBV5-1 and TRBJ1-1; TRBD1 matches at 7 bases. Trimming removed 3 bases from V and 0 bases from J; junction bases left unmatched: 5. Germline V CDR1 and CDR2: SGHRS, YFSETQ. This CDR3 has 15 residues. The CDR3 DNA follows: TGCGCCAGCAGCTCTTCCGGGACAGTGAACACTGAAGCTTTCTTT. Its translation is CASSSSGTVNTEAFF.

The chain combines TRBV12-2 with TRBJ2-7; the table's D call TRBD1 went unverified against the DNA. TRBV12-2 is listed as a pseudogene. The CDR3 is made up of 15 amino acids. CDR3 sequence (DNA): TGTGCAAGTCGCTCCAGACAGGGTTCTACCTACGAGCAGTACTTC. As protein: CASRSRQGSTYEQYF.

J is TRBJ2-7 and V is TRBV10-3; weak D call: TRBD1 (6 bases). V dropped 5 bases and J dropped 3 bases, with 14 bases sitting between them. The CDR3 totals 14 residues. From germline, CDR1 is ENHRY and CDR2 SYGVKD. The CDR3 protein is CAISSPLDSYEQYF. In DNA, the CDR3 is TGTGCCATCAGTTCCCCCCTGGACAGCTACGAGCAGTACTTC.

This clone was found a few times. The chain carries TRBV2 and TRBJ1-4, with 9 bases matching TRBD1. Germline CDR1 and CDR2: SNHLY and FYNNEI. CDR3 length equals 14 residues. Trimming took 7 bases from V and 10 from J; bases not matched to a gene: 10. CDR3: CASTTGQGAGKLFF. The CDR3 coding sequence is TGTGCCAGCACCACGGGACAGGGAGCCGGAAAACTGTTTTTT.

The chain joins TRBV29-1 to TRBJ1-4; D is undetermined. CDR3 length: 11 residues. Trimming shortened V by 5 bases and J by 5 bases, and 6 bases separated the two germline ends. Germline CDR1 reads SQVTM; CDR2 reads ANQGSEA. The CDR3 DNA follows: TGCAGCGTTCCAGTGAATGAAAAACTGTTTTTT. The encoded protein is CSVPVNEKLFF.

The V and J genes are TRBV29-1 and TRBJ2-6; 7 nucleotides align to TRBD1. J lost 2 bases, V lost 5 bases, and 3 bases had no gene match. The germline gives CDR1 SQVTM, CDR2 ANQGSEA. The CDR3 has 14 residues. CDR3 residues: CSVSQGTGANVLTF. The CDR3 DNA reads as TGCAGCGTTTCACAGGGGACTGGGGCCAACGTCCTGACTTTC.

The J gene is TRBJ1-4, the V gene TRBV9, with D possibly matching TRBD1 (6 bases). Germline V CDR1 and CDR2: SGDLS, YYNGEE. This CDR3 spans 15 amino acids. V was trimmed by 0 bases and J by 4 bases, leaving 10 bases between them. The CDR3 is CASSVAGVLNEKLFF. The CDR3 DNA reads TGTGCCAGCAGCGTAGCAGGGGTTCTTAATGAAAAACTGTTTTTT.

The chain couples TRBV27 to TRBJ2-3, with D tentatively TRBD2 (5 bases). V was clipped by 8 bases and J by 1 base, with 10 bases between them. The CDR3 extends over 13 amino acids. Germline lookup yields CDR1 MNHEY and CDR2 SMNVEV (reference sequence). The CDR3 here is CASHRTGTDTQYF. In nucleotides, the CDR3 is TGTGCCAGCCACCGGACTGGCACAGATACGCAGTATTTT.

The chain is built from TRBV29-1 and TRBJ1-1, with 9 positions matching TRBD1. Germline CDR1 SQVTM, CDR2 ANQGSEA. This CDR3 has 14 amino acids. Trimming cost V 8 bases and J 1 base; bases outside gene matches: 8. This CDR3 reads CSTLQGARNTEAFF. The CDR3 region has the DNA TGCAGCACCCTACAGGGGGCTCGGAACACTGAAGCTTTCTTT.

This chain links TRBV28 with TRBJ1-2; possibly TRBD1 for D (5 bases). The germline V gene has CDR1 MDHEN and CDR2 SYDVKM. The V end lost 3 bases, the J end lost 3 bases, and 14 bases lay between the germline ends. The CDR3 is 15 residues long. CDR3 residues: CASSFSGDGYYGYTF. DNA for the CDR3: TGTGCCAGCAGTTTCTCGGGGGACGGATACTATGGCTACACCTTC.

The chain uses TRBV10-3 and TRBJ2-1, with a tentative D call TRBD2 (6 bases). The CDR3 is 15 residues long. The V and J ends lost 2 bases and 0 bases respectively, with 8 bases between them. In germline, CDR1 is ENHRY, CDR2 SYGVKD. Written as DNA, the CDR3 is TGTGCCATCAGTGAGCGGCGGGACTCCTACAATGAGCAGTTCTTC. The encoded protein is CAISERRDSYNEQFF.

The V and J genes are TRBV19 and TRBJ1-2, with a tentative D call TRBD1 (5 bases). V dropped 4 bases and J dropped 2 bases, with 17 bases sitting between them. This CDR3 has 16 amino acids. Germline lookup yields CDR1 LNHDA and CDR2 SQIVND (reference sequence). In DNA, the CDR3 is TGTGCCAGTAGTAACCCCCGCGGGGGGAGGAACTATGGCTACACCTTC. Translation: CASSNPRGGRNYGYTF.

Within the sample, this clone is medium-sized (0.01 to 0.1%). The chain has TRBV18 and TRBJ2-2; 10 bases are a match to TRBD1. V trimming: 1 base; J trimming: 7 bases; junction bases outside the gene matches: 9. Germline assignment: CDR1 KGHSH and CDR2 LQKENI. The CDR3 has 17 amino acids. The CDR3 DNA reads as TGTGCCAGCTCACCACTCTCCGGGACAGGGGTTCTCGGGGAGCTGTTTTTT. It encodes CASSPLSGTGVLGELFF. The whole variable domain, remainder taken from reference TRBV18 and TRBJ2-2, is NAGVMQNPRHLVRRRGQEARLRCSPMKGHSHVYWYRQLPEEGLKFMVYLQKENIIDESGMPKERFSAEFPKEGPSILRIQQVVRGDSAAYFCASSPLSGTGVLGELFFGEGSRLTVL.

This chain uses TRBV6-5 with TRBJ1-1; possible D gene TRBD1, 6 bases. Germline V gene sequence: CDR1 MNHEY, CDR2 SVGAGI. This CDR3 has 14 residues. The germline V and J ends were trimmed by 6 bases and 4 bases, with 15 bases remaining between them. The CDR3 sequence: CASSIQGQGTEAFF. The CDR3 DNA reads TGTGCCAGCAGCATCCAGGGGCAGGGCACTGAAGCTTTCTTT.